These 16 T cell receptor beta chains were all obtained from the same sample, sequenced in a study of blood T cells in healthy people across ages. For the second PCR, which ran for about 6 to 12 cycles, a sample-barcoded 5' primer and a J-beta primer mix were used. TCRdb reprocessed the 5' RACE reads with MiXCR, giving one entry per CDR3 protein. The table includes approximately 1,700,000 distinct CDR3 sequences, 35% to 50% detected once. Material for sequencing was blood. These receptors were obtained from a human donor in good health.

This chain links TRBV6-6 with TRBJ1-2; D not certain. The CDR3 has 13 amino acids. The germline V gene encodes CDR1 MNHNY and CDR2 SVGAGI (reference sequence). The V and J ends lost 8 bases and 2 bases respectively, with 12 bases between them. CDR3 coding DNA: TGTGCCAGCCATTCTTCAGAAAACTATGGCTACACCTTC. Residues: CASHSSENYGYTF.

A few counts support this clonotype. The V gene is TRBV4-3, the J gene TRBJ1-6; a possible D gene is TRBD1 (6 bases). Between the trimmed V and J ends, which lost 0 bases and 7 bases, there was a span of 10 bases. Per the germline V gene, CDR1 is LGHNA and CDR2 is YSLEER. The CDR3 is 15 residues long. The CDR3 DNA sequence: TGCGCCAGCAGCCAAGATCAGGACAGAAATTCACCCCTCCACTTT. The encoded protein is CASSQDQDRNSPLHF.

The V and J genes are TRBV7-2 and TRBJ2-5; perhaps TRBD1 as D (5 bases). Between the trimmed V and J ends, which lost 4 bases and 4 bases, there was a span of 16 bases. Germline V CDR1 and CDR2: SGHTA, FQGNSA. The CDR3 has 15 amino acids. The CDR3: CASSSDSTWGETQYF. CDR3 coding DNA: TGTGCCAGCAGCTCCGACAGTACGTGGGGAGAGACCCAGTACTTC.

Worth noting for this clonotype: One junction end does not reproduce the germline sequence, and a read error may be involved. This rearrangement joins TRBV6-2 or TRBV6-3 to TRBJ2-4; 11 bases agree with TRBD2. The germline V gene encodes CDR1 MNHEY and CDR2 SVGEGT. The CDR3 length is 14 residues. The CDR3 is CVSTISGTSGNAYF. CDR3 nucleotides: TGTGTCAGCACTATTTCCGGGACTAGCGGTAACGCGTACTTC.

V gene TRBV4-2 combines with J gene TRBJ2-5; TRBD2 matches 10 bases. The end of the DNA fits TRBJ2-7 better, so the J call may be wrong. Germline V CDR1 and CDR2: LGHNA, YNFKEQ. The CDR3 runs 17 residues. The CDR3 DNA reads TGTGCCAGCAGCCAAGATGAGCGGGGGGGCGAAGGGTACGAGCAGTACTTC. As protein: CASSQDERGGEGYEQYF.

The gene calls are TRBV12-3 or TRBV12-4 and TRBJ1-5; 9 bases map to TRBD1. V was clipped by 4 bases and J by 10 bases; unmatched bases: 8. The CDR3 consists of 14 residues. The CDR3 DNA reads TGTGCCAGCAGTTCCCGGGACAGGGAAGGACCCCAGCATTTT. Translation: CASSSRDREGPQHF.

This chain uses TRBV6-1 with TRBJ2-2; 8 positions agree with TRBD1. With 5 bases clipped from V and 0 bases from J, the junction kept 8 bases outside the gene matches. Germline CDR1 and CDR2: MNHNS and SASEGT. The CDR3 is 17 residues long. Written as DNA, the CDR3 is TGTGCCAGCAGTCCTCGTCCGACAGGGGCGAACACCGGGGAGCTGTTTTTT. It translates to CASSPRPTGANTGELFF.

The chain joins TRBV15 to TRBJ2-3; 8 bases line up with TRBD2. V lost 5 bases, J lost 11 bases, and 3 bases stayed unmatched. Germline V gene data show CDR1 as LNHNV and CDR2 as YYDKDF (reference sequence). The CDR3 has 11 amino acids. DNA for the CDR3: TGTGCCACCAGCGGGCGGGGGGTGCAGTATTTT. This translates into CATSGRGVQYF.

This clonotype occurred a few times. The CDR3 DNA reads as TGTGCCAGCAGCTTGGAAGCGGGGATGTCATCTTACAATGAGCAGTTCTTC. The encoded protein is CASSLEAGMSSYNEQFF. The chain carries TRBV11-2 and TRBJ2-1; TRBD2 matches at 7 bases. V lost 3 bases and J lost 4; bases outside the gene matches: 12. Per germline, CDR1 SGHAT and CDR2 FQNNGV. The CDR3 totals 17 residues. The full variable domain, rest sourced from reference TRBV11-2 and TRBJ2-1, is EAGVAQSPRYKIIEKRQSVAFWCNPISGHATLYWYQQILGQGPKLLIQFQNNGVVDDSQLPKDRFSAERLKGVDSTLKIQPAKLEDSAVYLCASSLEAGMSSYNEQFFGPGTRLTVL.

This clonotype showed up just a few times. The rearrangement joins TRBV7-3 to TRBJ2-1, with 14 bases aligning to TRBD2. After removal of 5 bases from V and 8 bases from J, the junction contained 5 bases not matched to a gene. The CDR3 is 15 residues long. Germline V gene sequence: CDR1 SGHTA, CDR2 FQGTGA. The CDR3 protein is CASSRLAGGSYEQFF. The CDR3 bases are TGTGCCAGCAGCCGACTAGCGGGGGGGAGCTATGAGCAGTTCTTC.

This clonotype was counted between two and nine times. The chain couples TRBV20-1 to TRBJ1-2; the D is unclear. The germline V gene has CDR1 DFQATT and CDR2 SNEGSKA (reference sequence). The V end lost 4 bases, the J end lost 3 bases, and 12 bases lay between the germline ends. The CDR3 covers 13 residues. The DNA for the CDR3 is TGCAGTGCTACGGGAGGCCTCGACTATGGCTACACCTTC. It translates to CSATGGLDYGYTF.

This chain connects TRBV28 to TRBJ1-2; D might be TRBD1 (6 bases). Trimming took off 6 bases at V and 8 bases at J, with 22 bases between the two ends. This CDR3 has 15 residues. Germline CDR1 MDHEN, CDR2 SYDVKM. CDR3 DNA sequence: TGTGCCAGCAGCGGAACCCTACAGGGTATACGGGGCTACACCTTC. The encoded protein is CASSGTLQGIRGYTF.

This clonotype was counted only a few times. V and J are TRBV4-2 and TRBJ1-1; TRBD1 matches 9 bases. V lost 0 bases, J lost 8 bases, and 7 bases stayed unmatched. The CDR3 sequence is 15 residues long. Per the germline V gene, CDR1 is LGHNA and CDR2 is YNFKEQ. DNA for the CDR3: TGTGCCAGCAGCCAAGAGGGACAGGGTGACGAGGAAGCTTTCTTT. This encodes CASSQEGQGDEEAFF.

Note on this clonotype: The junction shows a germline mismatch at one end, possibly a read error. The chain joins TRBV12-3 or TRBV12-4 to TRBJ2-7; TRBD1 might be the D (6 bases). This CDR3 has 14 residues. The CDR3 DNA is TGTGCCGGCAGTTTTGGGGGCTTTTACTACGAGCAGTACTTC. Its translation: CAGSFGGFYYEQYF.

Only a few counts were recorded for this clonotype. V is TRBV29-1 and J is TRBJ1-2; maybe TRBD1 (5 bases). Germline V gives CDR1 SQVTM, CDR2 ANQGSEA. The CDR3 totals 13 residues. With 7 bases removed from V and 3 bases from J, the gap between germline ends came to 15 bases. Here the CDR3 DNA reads TGCAGCGCCCGTGGGCCAGGGTACTATGGCTACACCTTC. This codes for CSARGPGYYGYTF.

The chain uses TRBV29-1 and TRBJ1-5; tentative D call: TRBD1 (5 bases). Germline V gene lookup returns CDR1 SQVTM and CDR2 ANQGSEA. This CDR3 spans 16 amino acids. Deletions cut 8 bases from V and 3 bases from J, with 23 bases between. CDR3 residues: CSPNHLTALYNQPQHF. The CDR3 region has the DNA TGCAGCCCTAACCACTTGACAGCCCTTTACAATCAGCCCCAGCATTTT.